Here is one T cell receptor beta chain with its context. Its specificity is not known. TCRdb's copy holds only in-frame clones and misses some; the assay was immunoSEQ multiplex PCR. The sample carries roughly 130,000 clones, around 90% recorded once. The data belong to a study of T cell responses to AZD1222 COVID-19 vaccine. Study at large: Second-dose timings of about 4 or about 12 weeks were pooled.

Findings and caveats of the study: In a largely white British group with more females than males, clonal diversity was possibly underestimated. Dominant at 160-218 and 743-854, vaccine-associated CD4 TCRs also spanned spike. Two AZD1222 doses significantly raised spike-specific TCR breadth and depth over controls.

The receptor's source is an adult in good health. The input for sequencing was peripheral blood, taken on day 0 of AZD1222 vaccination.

CDR3 in amino acids: CSVVTGGMDEQFF. The CDR3 nucleotides read TGCAGCGTGGTAACAGGGGGGATGGATGAGCAGTTCTTC. The chain carries TRBV29-1 and TRBJ2-1, with 8 bases lining up with TRBD1. The CDR3 is 13 amino acids. Germline loops: CDR1 SQVTM, CDR2 ANQGSEA. After removal of 6 bases from V and 8 bases from J, the junction contained 9 bases not matched to a gene.